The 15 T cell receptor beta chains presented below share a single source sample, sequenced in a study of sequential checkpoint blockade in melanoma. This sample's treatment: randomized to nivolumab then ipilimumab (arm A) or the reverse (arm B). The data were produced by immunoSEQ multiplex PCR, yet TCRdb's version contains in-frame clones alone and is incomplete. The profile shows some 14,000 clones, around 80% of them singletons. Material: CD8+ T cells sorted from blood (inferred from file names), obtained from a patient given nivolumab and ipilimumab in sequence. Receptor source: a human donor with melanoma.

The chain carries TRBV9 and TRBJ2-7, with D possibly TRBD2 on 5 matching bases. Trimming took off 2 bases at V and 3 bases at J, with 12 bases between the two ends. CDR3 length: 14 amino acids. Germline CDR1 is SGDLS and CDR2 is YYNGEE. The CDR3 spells CASSVDYRNYEQYF. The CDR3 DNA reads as TGTGCCAGCAGCGTCGACTATCGGAACTACGAGCAGTACTTC.

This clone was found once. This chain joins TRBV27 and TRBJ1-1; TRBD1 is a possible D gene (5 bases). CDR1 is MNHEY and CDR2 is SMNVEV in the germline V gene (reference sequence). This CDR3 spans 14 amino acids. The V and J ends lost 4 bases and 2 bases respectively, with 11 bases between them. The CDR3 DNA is TGTGCCAGCAGTTGGGGCAACAGTAACACTGAAGCTTTCTTT. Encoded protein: CASSWGNSNTEAFF.

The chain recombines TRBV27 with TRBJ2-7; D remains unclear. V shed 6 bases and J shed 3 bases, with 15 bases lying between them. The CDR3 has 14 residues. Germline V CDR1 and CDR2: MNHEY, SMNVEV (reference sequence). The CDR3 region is CASSQAGASYEQYF. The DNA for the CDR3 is TGTGCCAGCAGCCAAGCCGGAGCGAGCTACGAGCAGTACTTC.

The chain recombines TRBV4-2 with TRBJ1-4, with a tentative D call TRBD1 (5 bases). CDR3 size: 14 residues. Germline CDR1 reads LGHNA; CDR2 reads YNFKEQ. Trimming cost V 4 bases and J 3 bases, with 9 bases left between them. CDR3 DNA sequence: TGTGCCAGCAGCCCGACAGCTTCTAATGAAAAACTGTTTTTT. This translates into CASSPTASNEKLFF.

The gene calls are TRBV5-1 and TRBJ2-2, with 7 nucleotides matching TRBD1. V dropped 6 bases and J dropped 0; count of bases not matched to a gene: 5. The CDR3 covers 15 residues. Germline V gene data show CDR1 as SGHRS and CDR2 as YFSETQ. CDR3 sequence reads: CASTDRDANTGELFF. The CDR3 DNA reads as TGCGCCAGCACCGACAGGGACGCGAACACCGGGGAGCTGTTTTTT.

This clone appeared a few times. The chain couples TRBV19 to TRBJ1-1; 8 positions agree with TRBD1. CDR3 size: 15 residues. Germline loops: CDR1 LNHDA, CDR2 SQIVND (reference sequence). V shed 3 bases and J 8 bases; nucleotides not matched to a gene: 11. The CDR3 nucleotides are TGTGCCAGTAGTATGAAATCAGGGGGCGGGTTCGAAGCTTTCTTT. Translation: CASSMKSGGGFEAFF.

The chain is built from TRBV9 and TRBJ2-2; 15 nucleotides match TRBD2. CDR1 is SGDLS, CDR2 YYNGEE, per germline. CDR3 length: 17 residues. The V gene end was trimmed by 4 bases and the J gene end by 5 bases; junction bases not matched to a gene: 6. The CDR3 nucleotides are TGTGCCAGCAGCTCCGGACTAGCGGGGGGGTATACCGGGGAGCTGTTTTTT. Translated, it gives CASSSGLAGGYTGELFF. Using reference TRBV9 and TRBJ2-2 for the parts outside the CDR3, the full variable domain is DSGVTQTPKHLITATGQRVTLRCSPRSGDLSVYWYQQSLDQGLQFLIQYYNGEERAKGNILERFSAQQFPDLHSELNLSSLELGDSALYFCASSSGLAGGYTGELFFGEGSRLTVL.

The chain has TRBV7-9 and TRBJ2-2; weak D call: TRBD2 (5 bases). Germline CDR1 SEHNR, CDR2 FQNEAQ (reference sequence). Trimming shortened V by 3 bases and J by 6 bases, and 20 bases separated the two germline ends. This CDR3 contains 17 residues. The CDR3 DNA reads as TGTGCCAGCAGCTTGTCCAACTTTCGGACTTCGCCCGGGGAGCTGTTTTTT. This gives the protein CASSLSNFRTSPGELFF.

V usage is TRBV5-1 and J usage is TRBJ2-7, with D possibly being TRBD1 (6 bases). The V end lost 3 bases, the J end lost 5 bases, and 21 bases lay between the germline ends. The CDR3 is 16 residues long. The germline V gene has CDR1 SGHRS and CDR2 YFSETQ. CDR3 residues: CASSSPPHRAVDEQYF. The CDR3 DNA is TGCGCCAGCAGCTCCCCCCCCCACAGGGCTGTGGACGAGCAGTACTTC.

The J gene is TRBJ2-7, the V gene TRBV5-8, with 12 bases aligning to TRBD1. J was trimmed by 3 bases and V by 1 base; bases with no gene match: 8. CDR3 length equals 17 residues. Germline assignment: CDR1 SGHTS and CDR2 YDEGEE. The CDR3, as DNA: TGTGCCAGCAGCTTGAAGGGACAGGGGGCCGGGGACTACGAGCAGTACTTC. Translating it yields CASSLKGQGAGDYEQYF. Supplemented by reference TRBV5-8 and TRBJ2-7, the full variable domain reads EAGVTQSPTHLIKTRGQQATLRCSPISGHTSVYWYQQALGLGLQFLLWYDEGEERNRGNFPPRFSGRQFPNYSSELNVNALELEDSALYLCASSLKGQGAGDYEQYFGPGTRLTVT.

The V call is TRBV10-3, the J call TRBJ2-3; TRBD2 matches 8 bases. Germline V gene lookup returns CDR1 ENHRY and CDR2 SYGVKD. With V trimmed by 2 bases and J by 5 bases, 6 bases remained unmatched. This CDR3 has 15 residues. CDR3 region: CAISEAGGRQDTQYF. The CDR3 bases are TGTGCCATCAGTGAGGCGGGGGGCCGCCAAGATACGCAGTATTTT.

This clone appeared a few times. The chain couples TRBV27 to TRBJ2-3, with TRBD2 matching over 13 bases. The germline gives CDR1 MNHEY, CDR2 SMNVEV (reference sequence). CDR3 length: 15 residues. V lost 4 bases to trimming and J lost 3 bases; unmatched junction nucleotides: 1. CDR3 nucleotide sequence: TGTGCCAGCAGTTGGGGACTAGCGGGAACAGATACGCAGTATTTT. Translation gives CASSWGLAGTDTQYF.

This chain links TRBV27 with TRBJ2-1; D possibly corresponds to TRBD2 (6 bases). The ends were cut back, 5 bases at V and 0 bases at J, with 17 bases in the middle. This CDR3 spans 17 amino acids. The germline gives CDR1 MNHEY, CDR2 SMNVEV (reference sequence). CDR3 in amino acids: CASSPLIADPSYNEQFF. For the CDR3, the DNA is TGTGCCAGCAGTCCTCTGATAGCGGATCCCTCCTACAATGAGCAGTTCTTC.

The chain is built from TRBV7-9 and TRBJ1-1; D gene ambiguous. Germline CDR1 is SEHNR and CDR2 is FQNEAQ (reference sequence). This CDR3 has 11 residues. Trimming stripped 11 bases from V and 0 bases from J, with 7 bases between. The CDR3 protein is CAGGVNTEAFF. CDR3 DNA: TGTGCCGGCGGGGTGAACACTGAAGCTTTCTTT.

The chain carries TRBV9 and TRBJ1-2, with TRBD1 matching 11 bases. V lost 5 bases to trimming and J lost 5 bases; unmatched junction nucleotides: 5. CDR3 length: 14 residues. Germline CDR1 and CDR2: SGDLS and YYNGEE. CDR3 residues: CASSPGQGAYGYTF. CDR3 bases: TGTGCCAGCAGTCCTGGACAGGGGGCTTATGGCTACACCTTC.